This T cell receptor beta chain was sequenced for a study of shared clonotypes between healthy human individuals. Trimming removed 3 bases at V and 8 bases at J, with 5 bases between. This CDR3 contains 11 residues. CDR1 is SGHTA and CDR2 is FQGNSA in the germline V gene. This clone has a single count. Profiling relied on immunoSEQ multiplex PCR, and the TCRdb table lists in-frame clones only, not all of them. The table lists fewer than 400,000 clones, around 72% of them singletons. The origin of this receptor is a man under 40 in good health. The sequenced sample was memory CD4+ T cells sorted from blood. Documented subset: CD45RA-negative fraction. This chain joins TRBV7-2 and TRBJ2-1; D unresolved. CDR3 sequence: CASSFVDEQFF. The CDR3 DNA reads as TGTGCCAGCAGCTTTGTGGATGAGCAGTTCTTC.